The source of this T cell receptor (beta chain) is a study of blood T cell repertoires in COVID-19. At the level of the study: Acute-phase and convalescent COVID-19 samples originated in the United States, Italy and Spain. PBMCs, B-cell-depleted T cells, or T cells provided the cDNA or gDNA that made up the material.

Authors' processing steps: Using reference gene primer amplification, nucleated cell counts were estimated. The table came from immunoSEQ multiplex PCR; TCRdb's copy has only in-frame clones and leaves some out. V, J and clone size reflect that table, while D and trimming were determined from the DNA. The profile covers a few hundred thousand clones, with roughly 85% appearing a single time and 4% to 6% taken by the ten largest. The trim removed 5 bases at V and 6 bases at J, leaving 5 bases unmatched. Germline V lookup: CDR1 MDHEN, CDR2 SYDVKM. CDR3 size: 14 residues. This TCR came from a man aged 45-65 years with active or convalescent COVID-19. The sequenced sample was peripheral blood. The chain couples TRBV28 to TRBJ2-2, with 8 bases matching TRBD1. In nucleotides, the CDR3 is TGTGCCAGCAGTCTCGACAGGGGAGCCGGGGAGCTGTTTTTT. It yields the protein CASSLDRGAGELFF.